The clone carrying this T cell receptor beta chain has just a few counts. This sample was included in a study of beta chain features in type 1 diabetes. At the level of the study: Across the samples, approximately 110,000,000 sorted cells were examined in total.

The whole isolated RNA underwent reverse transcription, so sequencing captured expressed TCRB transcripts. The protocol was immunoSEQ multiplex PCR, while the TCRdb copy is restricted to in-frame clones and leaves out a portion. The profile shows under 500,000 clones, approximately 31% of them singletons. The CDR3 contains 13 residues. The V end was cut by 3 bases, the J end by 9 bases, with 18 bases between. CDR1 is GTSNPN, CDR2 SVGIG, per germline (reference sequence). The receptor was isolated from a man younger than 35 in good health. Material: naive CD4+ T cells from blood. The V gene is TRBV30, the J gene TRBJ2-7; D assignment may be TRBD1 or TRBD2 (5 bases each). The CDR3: CAWSGASPGGQYF. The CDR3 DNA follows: TGTGCCTGGAGCGGCGCTTCCCCTGGGGGGCAGTACTTC.